The clone carrying this TCR beta chain was observed at least ten times. What it binds is not known. A junction boundary mismatches the germline segment, possibly from a read error. This specimen comes from a study of T-cell reconstitution after alpha-beta-depleted transplantation in children. Points from the study as a whole: One year after transplant, T-cell counts and diversity came mostly from newly produced T cells. The origin of alpha-beta T cells about two months after transplant was reportedly several hundred expanded graft clones. For some patients, TCRbeta diversity was high at day 60 because of recipient T cells and thymic progenitors that survived.

Molecular barcoding with unique molecular identifiers was used for the TCRbeta library. TCRdb ran MiXCR on the PCR reads and lists one entry per CDR3 protein. The sample has hundreds of thousands of distinct CDR3 sequences; around 13% are singletons. The CDR3 has 12 residues. Germline CDR1 SSHAT, CDR2 FNYEAQ (reference sequence). This rearrangement joins TRBV7-7 to TRBJ2-1; unclear D gene. The sample consisted of PBMCs, taken before TCRalphabeta/CD19-depleted stem cell transplant. The TCR comes from a girl aged 2 to 9 with congenital amegakaryocytic thrombocytopenia, due to receive a stem cell transplant. CDR3 sequence reads: CASSLDSGEQFF. In DNA, the CDR3 is TGTGCCAGCAGTTTAGATTCCGGTGAGCAGTTCTTC.